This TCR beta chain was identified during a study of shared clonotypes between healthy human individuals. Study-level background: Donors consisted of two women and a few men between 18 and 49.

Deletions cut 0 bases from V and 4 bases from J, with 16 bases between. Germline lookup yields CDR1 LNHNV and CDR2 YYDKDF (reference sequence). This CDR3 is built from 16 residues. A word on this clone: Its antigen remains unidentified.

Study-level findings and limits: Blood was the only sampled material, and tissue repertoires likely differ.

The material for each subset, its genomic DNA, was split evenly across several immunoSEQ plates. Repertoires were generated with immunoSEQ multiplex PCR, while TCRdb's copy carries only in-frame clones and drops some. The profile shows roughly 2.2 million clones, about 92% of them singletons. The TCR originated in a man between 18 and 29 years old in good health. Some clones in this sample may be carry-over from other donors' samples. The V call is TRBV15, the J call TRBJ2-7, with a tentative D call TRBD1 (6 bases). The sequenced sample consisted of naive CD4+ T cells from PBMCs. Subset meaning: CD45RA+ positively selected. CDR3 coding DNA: TGTGCCACCAGCAGAGAAAGGACAGCCCAGGGGTACGAGCAGTACTTC. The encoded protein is CATSRERTAQGYEQYF.